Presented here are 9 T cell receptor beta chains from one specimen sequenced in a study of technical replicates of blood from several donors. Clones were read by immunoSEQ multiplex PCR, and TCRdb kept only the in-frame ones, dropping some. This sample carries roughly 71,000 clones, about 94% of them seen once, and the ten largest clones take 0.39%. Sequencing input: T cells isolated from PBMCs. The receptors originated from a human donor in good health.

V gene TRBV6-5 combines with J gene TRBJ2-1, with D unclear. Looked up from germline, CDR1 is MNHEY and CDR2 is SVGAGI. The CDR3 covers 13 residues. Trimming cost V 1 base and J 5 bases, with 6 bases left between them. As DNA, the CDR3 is TGTGCCAGCAGTTACTTTCCGGACAATGAGCAGTTCTTC. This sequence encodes CASSYFPDNEQFF.

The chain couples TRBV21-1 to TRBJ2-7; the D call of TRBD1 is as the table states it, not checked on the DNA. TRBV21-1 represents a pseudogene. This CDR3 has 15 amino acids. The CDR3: CASSKGDRDSYEQYF. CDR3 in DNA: TGTGCCAGCAGCAAAGGGGACAGGGACTCCTACGAGCAGTACTTC.

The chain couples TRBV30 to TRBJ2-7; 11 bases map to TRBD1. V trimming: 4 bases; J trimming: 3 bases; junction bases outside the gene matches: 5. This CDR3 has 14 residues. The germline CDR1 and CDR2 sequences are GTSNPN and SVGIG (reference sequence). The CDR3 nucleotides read TGTGCCTGGACCTTCGGGACAGGGGGCTACGAGCAGTACTTC. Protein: CAWTFGTGGYEQYF. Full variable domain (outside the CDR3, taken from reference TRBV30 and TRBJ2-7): SQTIHQWPATLVQPVGSPLSLECTVEGTSNPNLYWYRQAAGRGLQLLFYSVGIGQISSEVPQNLSASRPQDRQFILSSKKLLLSDSGFYLCAWTFGTGGYEQYFGPGTRLTVT.

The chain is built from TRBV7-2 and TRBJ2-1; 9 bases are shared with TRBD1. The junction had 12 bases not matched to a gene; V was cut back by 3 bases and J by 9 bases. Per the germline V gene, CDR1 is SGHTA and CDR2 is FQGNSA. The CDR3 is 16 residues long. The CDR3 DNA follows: TGTGCCAGCAGCTTGTCTTGGGACAGGGATTTTACTGAGCAGTTCTTC. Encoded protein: CASSLSWDRDFTEQFF.

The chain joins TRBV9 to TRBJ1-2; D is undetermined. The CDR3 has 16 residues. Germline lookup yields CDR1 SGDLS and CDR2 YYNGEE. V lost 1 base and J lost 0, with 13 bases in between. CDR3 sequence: CASSVTSTLANYGYTF. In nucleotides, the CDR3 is TGTGCCAGCAGCGTAACTTCAACCTTAGCTAACTATGGCTACACCTTC.

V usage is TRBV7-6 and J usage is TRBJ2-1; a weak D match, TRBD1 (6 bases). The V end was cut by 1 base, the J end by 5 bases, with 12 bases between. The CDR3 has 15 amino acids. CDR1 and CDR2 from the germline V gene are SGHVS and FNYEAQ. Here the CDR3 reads CASSLEGGSDNEQFF. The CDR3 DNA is TGTGCCAGCAGCTTAGAAGGGGGTTCGGACAATGAGCAGTTCTTC.

The CDR3 is CASSKGQGIEKLFF. CDR3 sequence (DNA): TGCGCCAGCAGCAAGGGACAGGGGATCGAAAAACTGTTTTTT. The chain carries TRBV5-1 and TRBJ1-4; TRBD1 matches 10 bases. CDR1 is SGHRS and CDR2 is YFSETQ in the germline V gene. There are 14 residues in the CDR3. The V segment lost 4 bases and the J segment 8 bases; nucleotides outside the gene matches: 5.

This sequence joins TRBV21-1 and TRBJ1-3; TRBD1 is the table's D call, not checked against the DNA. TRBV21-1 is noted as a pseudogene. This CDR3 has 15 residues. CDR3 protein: CASLPRQSSGNTIYF. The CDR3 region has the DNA TGTGCCAGCCTACCTAGACAGTCCTCTGGAAACACCATATATTTT.

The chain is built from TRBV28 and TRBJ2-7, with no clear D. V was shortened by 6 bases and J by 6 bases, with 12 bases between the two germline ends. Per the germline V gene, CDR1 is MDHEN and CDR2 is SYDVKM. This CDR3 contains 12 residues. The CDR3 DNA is TGTGCCAGCAGCCCTCTAGTGTTCGAGCAGTACTTC. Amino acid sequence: CASSPLVFEQYF.